The source of this TCR beta chain is a study of cytomegalovirus exposure and HLA in healthy donors. Looking at the study overall: The study's early data release held tens of millions of unique TCRs from HLA-typed donors.

It was with 60 Vbeta and 13 Jbeta primers that the PCR ran. Clones were read by immunoSEQ multiplex PCR, and TCRdb kept only the in-frame ones, dropping some. The table lists hundreds of thousands of clones, roughly 84% of them singletons. Germline loops: CDR1 SGHVS, CDR2 FNYEAQ. Trimming removed 1 base at V and 4 bases at J, with 14 bases between. There are 15 residues in the CDR3. This clone was detected once. Its target is not known. Study results and caveats: The study put 150 to 200 TCR beta chains on its list as cytomegalovirus-associated. With later analysis, a missense DCLRE1C variant became linked to TCR beta V- and J-gene trimming. Fewer N-insertions (relative to the 666-donor mean) were reportedly seen in an Asian-associated ancestry cluster in a later analysis.

The chain recombines TRBV7-6 with TRBJ2-7, with a tentative D call TRBD2 (5 bases). Sequencing input: PBMCs. This receptor was identified in a girl aged 2-9 years in good health and CMV-seronegative. The CDR3 sequence is CASSLGEGSGYEQYF. The DNA for the CDR3 is TGTGCCAGCAGCTTAGGAGAGGGATCTGGGTACGAGCAGTACTTC.